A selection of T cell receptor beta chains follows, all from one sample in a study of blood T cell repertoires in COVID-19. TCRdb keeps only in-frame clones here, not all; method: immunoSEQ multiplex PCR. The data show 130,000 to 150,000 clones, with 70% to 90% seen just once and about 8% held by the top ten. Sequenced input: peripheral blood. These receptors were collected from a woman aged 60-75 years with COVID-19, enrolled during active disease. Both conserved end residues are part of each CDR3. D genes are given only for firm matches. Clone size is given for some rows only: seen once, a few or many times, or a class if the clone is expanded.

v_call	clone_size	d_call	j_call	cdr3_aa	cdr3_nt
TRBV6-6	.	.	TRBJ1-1	CASSYSIEGGNTEAFF	TGTGCCAGCAGTTACTCGATCGAGGGAGGGAACACTGAAGCTTTCTTT
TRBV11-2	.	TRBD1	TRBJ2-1	CASSLESGRGGDYNEQFF	TGTGCCAGCAGCTTAGAGAGTGGTCGAGGGGGCGACTACAATGAGCAGTTCTTC
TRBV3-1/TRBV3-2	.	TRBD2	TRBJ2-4	CASSARTRSGDIQYF	TGTGCCAGCAGCGCCCGGACTAGAAGCGGAGACATTCAGTACTTC
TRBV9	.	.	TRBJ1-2	CASSHGGGYTF	TGTGCCAGCAGCCACGGAGGTGGCTACACCTTC
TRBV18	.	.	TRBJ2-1	CASSPNVAGKTYNEQFF	TGTGCCAGCTCACCTAATGTCGCCGGGAAGACCTACAATGAGCAGTTCTTC
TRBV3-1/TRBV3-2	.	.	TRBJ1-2	CASSQAGGNYGYTF	TGTGCCAGCAGCCAAGCTGGCGGGAACTATGGCTACACCTTC
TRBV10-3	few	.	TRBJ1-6	CAISEGGREDSPLHF	TGTGCCATCAGTGAGGGCGGCAGGGAAGATTCACCCCTCCACTTT
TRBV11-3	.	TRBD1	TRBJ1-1	CASSRDSIAEAFF	TGTGCCAGCAGCCGGGACAGCATAGCTGAAGCTTTCTTT
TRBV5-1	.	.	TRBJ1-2	CASSSAGYGYTF	TGCGCCAGCAGCTCCGCAGGCTATGGCTACACCTTC
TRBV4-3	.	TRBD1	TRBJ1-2	CASSQATGEKGYTF	TGCGCCAGCAGCCAAGCAACAGGGGAGAAAGGCTACACCTTC
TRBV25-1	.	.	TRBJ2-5	CASSRGGLETQYF	TGTGCCAGCAGTCGAGGCGGATTAGAGACCCAGTACTTC
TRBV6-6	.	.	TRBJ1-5	CASSLNAGQIINQPQHF	TGTGCCAGCAGTCTAAATGCAGGACAGATCATAAATCAGCCCCAGCATTTT
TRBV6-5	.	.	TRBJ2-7	CASSYLPGQPYEQYF	TGTGCCAGCAGTTACCTGCCTGGCCAACCCTACGAGCAGTACTTC
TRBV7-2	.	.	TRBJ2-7	CASSLAGGQGEQYF	TGTGCCAGCAGCTTAGCGGGGGGGCAGGGCGAGCAGTACTTC
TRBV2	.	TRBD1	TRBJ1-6	CASSVRQGTNSPLHF	TGTGCCAGCAGTGTACGACAGGGGACGAATTCACCCCTCCACTTT
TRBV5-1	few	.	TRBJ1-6	CASSLGQNSPLHF	TGCGCCAGCAGCTTAGGACAGAATTCACCCCTCCACTTT
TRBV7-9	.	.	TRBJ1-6	CASSLVDSPLHF	TGTGCCAGCAGCTTGGTAGATTCACCCCTCCACTTT
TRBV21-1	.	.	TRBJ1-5	CASSRRKQGQFGNQPQHF	TGTGCCAGCAGCCGACGGAAACAGGGCCAATTTGGCAATCAGCCCCAGCATTTT
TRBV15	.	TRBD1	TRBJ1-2	CATSGDRGQFRKGYTF	TGTGCCACCAGCGGAGACAGGGGGCAGTTTCGGAAAGGCTACACCTTC
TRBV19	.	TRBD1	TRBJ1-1	CAVGTGGDRNTEAFF	TGTGCCGTAGGGACAGGGGGCGATAGGAACACTGAAGCTTTCTTT
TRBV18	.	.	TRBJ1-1	CASSPRGNTEAFF	TGTGCCAGCTCGCCAAGGGGGAACACTGAAGCTTTCTTT
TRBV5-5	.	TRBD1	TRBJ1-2	CASSSGQRYGYTF	TGTGCCAGCAGCTCGGGACAGCGCTATGGCTACACCTTC
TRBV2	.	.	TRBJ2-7	CASSRDMSSYEQYF	TGTGCCAGCAGTCGCGATATGAGCTCCTACGAGCAGTACTTC
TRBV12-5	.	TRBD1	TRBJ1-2	CASGPGTGVGYTF	TGTGCTAGTGGTCCCGGGACAGGGGTTGGCTACACCTTC
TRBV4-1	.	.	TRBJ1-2	CASSQVGGEGNYGYTF	TGCGCCAGCAGCCAAGTGGGAGGCGAGGGTAACTATGGCTACACCTTC
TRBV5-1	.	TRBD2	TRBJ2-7	CASSFAGGAMEQYF	TGCGCCAGCAGCTTCGCCGGGGGGGCTATGGAGCAGTACTTC
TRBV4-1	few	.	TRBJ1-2	CASSLTGQGLNYGYTF	TGCGCCAGCAGCCTTACCGGCCAGGGCTTGAACTATGGCTACACCTTC
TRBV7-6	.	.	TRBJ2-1	CASSPTIDSYNEQFF	TGTGCCAGCAGCCCGACAATTGACTCCTACAATGAGCAGTTCTTC
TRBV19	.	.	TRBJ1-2	CASRIPGWQGNGYTF	TGTGCCAGTAGGATCCCCGGTTGGCAGGGGAATGGCTACACCTTC
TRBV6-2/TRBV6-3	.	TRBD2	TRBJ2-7	CASSYSAGGPNEQYF	TGTGCCAGCAGTTACTCAGCGGGGGGGCCCAACGAGCAGTACTTC
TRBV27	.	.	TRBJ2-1	CASSLSIREPTDEQFF	TGTGCCAGCAGTTTATCGATACGGGAACCCACGGATGAGCAGTTCTTC
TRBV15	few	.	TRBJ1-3	CATSKVGVLGTNTIYF	TGTGCCACCAGCAAAGTAGGAGTTCTAGGAACAAACACCATATATTTT